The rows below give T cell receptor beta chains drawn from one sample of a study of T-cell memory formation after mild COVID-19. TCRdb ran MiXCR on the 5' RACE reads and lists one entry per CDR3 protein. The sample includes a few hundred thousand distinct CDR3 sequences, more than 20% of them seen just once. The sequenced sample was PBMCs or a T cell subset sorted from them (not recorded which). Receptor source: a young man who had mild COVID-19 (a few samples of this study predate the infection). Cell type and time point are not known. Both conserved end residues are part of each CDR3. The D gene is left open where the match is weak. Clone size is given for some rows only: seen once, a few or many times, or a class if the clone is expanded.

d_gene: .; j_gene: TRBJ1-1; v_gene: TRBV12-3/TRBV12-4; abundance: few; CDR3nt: TGTGCCAGCCGGTCCACTGAAGCTTTCTTT; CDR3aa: CASRSTEAFF
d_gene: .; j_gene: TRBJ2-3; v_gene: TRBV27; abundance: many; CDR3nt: TGTGCCAGCAGGATGGGCAGGAGGACAGATACGCAGTATTTT; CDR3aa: CASRMGRRTDTQYF
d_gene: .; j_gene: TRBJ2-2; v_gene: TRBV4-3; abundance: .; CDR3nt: TGCGCCAGCAGCCAAGAAGTGGCGGGCAGGATTAACACCGGGGAGCTGTTTTTT; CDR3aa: CASSQEVAGRINTGELFF
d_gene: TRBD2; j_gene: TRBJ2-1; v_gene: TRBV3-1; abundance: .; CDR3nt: TGTGCCAGCAGCCAACTAGCGGGGGCAGTCAATGAGCAGTTCTTC; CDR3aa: CASSQLAGAVNEQFF
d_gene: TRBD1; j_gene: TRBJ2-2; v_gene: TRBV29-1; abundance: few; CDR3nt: TGCAGCGTTGGTGACAGGGGAGCCGGGGAGCTGTTTTTT; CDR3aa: CSVGDRGAGELFF
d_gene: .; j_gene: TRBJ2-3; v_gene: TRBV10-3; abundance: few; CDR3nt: TGTGCCATCAGTGAGTCGCTTGGGCCCCGAGAAGATACGCAGTATTTT; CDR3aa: CAISESLGPREDTQYF
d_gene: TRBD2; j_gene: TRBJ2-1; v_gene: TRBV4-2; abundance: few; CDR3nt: TGTGCCAGCAGCCAAGATCCCAACCAGCGGGGGGGAGAGCAGTTCTTC; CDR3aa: CASSQDPNQRGGEQFF
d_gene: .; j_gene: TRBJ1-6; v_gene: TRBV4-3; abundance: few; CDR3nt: TGCGCCAGCAGCCAAGGCGACTATAATTCACCCCTCCACTTT; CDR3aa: CASSQGDYNSPLHF
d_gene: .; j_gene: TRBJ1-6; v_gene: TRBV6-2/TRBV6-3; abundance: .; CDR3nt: TGTGCCAGCAGCACCCACCCGGCCGGGTATCAACTGGAGTATAATTCACCCCTCCACTTT; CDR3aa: CASSTHPAGYQLEYNSPLHF
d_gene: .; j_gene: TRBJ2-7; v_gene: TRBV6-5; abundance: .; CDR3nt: TGTGCCAGCAGTTCGGGGAAAGAGGCCAACGAGCAGTACTTC; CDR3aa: CASSSGKEANEQYF
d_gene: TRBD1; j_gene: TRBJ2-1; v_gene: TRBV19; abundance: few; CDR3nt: TGTGCCAGTAAGGCTGACAGGGGAACCTACAATGAGCAGTTCTTC; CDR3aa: CASKADRGTYNEQFF
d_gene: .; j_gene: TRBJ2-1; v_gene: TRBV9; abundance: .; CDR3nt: TGTGCCAGCACCGTGCGGGGTAATGAGCAGTTCTTC; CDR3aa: CASTVRGNEQFF
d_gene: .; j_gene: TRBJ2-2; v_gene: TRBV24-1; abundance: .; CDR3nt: TGTGCCACCAGTTCGGGGAACACCGGGGAGCTGTTTTTT; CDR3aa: CATSSGNTGELFF
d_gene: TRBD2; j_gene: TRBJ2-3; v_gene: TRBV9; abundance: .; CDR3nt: TGTGCCAGCAGCGCCCTAGCGGGGGGGCCAGCAGATACGCAGTATTTT; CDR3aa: CASSALAGGPADTQYF
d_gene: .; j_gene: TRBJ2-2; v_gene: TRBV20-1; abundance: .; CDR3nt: TGCAGTGCTAGCACTTACACCGGGGAGCTGTTTTTT; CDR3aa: CSASTYTGELFF
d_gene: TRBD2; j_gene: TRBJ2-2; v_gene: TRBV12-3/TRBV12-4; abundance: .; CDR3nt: TGTGCCAGCAGCACTAGCGGGGATCGAGCCGGGGAGCTGTTTTTT; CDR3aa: CASSTSGDRAGELFF
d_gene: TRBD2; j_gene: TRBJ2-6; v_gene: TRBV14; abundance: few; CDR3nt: TGTGCCAGCAGCCCCCCGGGGGGGTCCGGGGCCAACGTCCTGACTTTC; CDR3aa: CASSPPGGSGANVLTF
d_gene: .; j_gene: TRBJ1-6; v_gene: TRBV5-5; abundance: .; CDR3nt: TGTGCCAGCAGCTCCACGGGGTTAAATTCACCCCTCCACTTT; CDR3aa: CASSSTGLNSPLHF
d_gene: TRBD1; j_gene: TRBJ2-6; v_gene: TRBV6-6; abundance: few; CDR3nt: TGTGCCAGCAGTCTGACAGGGGAGGACGGGGCCAACGTCCTGACTTTC; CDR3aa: CASSLTGEDGANVLTF
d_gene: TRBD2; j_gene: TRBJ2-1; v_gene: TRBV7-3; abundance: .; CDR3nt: TGTGCCAGCAGCCCTAGACGGACTAGCGGGGTCGGTGAGCAGTTCTTC; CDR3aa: CASSPRRTSGVGEQFF
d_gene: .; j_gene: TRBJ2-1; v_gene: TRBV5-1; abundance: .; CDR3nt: TGCGCCAGCAGCCCCCTGACAGACTACAATGAGCAGTTCTTC; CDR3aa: CASSPLTDYNEQFF
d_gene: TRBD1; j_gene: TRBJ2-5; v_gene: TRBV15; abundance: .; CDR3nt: TGTGCCACCAGCAGTGGGGACAGGCACACTCGAGGGCTCGAGACCCAGTACTTC; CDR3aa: CATSSGDRHTRGLETQYF
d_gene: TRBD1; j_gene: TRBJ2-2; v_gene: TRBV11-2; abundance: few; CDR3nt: TGTGCCAGCAGCTTACCCCTGACAGGGCCCTTCACCGGGGAGCTGTTTTTT; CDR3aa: CASSLPLTGPFTGELFF
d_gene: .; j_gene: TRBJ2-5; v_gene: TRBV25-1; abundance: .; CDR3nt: TGTGCTATCACGCAGGGGGAGACCCAGTACTTC; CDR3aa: CAITQGETQYF
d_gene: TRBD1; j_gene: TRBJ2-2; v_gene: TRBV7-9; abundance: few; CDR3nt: TGTGCCAGCAGCTCACATGCGACAGGGTATTTTCCCGGGGAGCTGTTTTTT; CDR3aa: CASSSHATGYFPGELFF
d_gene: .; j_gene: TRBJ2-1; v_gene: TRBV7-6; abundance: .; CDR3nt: TGTGCCAGCAGCTCCCGGGACATTGGCGAGCAGTTCTTC; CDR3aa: CASSSRDIGEQFF
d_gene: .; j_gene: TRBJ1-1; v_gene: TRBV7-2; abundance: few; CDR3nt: TGTGCCAGCAGCTTCAGGGGAAATGAAGCTTTCTTT; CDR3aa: CASSFRGNEAFF
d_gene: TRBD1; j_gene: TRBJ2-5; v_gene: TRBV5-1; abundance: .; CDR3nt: TGCGCCAGCAGCTCCGGGACAGGCGCAAAAGAGACCCAGTACTTC; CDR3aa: CASSSGTGAKETQYF
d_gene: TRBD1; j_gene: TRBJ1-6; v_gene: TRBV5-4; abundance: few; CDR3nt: TGTGCCAGCAGCTCTTCGCACAGGGGAGGTTCACCCCTCCACTTT; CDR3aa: CASSSSHRGGSPLHF